The 26 T cell receptor beta chains below were found in one sample sequenced in a study of T cells in Graves' hyperthyroidism and ophthalmopathy. RNA transcripts served as the template for amplifying TCR beta CDR3 regions. TCR CDR3 underwent first-round RT-PCR with the HTBI primer set. TCRdb independently ran MiXCR on the multiplex PCR reads; one entry per CDR3 protein. The sample includes 640,000 or so distinct CDR3 sequences, 12% to 15% of them seen just once. The sequencing input was blood. These receptors all stem from a woman in her late teens or twenties with Graves' ophthalmopathy.

This clonotype was recorded many times. This sequence joins TRBV4-1 and TRBJ2-7; 7 nucleotides match TRBD2. After removal of 4 bases from V and 1 base from J, the junction contained 10 bases not matched to a gene. Germline values: CDR1 MGHRA, CDR2 YSYEKL. The CDR3 sequence is 16 residues long. The DNA of the CDR3 is TGCGCCAGCAGCCCCCCGTCTGGGCGGGGGTCCTACGAGCAGTACTTC. Translated: CASSPPSGRGSYEQYF.

The sample holds a few counts of this clonotype. The chain is built from TRBV24-1 and TRBJ2-4; TRBD2 might be the D (6 bases). CDR1 KGHDR and CDR2 SFDVKD come from the germline V gene. The CDR3 length is 14 residues. V was clipped by 1 base and J by 7 bases, with 10 bases between them. The CDR3 is CATSDLRLGNIQYF. The CDR3 DNA is TGTGCCACCAGTGATTTAAGACTAGGGAACATTCAGTACTTC.

This clonotype was counted only a few times. The genes are TRBV18 and TRBJ2-7; 10 nucleotides align to TRBD1. J gave up 5 bases and V 6 bases, and 10 bases lay outside the gene matches. There are 15 residues in the CDR3. CDR1 and CDR2 from the germline V gene are KGHSH and LQKENI. The CDR3 reads CASSPLPGQGNEQYF. DNA of the CDR3: TGTGCCAGCTCTCCCCTACCGGGACAGGGGAACGAGCAGTACTTC.

In this sample, this clonotype turned up many times. The chain is built from TRBV3-1 and TRBJ1-1; D uncertain. The CDR3 has 12 residues. Germline lookup yields CDR1 LGHDT and CDR2 YNNKEL (reference sequence). The V gene lost 2 bases and the J gene lost 3 bases, with 4 bases spanning the gap. CDR3 DNA sequence: TGTGCCAGCAGCCAACTTCACACTGAAGCTTTCTTT. It is translated as CASSQLHTEAFF. Combining the CDR3 with reference TRBV3-1 and TRBJ1-1 gives the whole variable domain DTAVSQTPKYLVTQMGNDKSIKCEQNLGHDTMYWYKQDSKKFLKIMFSYNNKELIINETVPNRFSPKSPDKAHLNLHINSLELGDSAVYFCASSQLHTEAFFGQGTRLTVV.

In regard to this clonotype: The germline gene is not matched at one end of the junction; a read error may be the cause. The chain uses TRBV7-3 and TRBJ2-7; 10 positions match TRBD2. Germline CDR1 reads SGHTA; CDR2 reads FQGTGA. The CDR3 sequence is 15 residues long. The CDR3: CASSLASGSYNEEFF. The CDR3 DNA follows: TGTGCCAGCAGCTTAGCTAGCGGGAGCTACAATGAGGAGTTCTTC.

Of note for this clonotype: A much larger clone lies one base from this, so it may be a read error. This chain links TRBV7-3 with TRBJ2-3; D is unclear. The CDR3 loop spans 13 amino acids. Germline assignment: CDR1 SGHTA and CDR2 FQGTGA. This CDR3 reads CTSSLKGSDTQYF. For the CDR3, the DNA is TGTACCAGCAGCTTAAAGGGTTCAGATACGCAGTATTTT.

This clonotype came up many times. The V call is TRBV30, the J call TRBJ2-5; 8 bases match TRBD1. The CDR3 is made up of 15 amino acids. V was clipped by 0 bases and J by 5 bases; unmatched bases: 8. CDR1 is GTSNPN and CDR2 is SVGIG in the germline V gene (reference sequence). Here the CDR3 reads CAWSVGTGLYETQYF. The DNA for the CDR3 is TGTGCCTGGAGTGTGGGGACAGGTCTTTATGAGACCCAGTACTTC.

This clonotype was counted many times. This chain connects TRBV14 to TRBJ2-7, with D tentatively TRBD1 (6 bases). Germline assignment: CDR1 SGHDN and CDR2 FVKESK. This CDR3 comprises 13 residues. V lost 4 bases, J lost 4 bases, and 11 bases lay in between. CDR3 DNA: TGTGCCAGCAGCCCGTATACAGGGTACGAGCAGTACTTC. Protein product: CASSPYTGYEQYF.

This clonotype came up many times. The chain carries TRBV11-3 and TRBJ1-1; weak D call: TRBD1 (5 bases). The CDR3 runs 16 residues. The ends were cut back, 5 bases at V and 0 bases at J, with 16 bases in the middle. Germline lookup yields CDR1 SGHNT and CDR2 YENEEA. This CDR3 is CASSPRLGGLNTEAFF. The CDR3 DNA is TGTGCCAGCAGCCCCCGATTGGGGGGACTGAACACTGAAGCTTTCTTT.

This clonotype showed up many times. The gene calls are TRBV28 and TRBJ2-7; D not resolved. The CDR3 length is 12 residues. Trimming stripped 5 bases from V and 2 bases from J, with 7 bases between. CDR1 is MDHEN and CDR2 is SYDVKM in the germline V gene. This CDR3 reads CASSRRAYEQYF. The CDR3 nucleotides read TGTGCCAGCAGTCGAAGGGCCTACGAGCAGTACTTC.

This clonotype turned up a few times. This chain connects TRBV7-3 to TRBJ2-3, with D tentatively TRBD1 (5 bases). The V gene's germline CDR1 is SGHTA and CDR2 FQGTGA. Trimming removed 1 base at V and 5 bases at J, with 7 bases between. The CDR3 consists of 13 residues. CDR3 amino acids: CASSLSRVDTQYF. CDR3 coding DNA: TGTGCCAGCAGCTTAAGCAGGGTAGATACGCAGTATTTT.

The J gene is TRBJ2-1, the V gene TRBV9; D not certain. V lost 1 base to trimming and J lost 10 bases, with 9 bases between them. Germline loops: CDR1 SGDLS, CDR2 YYNGEE. The length of the CDR3 is 12 residues. The CDR3: CASSVMMTEQFF. The CDR3 DNA sequence: TGTGCCAGCAGCGTAATGATGACCGAGCAGTTCTTC. Drawing the rest from reference TRBV9 and TRBJ2-1, the complete variable domain is DSGVTQTPKHLITATGQRVTLRCSPRSGDLSVYWYQQSLDQGLQFLIQYYNGEERAKGNILERFSAQQFPDLHSELNLSSLELGDSALYFCASSVMMTEQFFGPGTRLTVL.

This clonotype has just a few counts. V and J are TRBV6-1 and TRBJ1-3; 8 nucleotides agree with TRBD1. The CDR3 extends over 15 amino acids. The germline gives CDR1 MNHNS, CDR2 SASEGT. V was clipped by 4 bases and J by 4 bases; unmatched bases: 6. This CDR3 reads CASSGYRGSGNTIYF. The CDR3, as DNA: TGTGCCAGCAGTGGCTACAGGGGGTCAGGAAACACCATATATTTT.

This clonotype was detected many times. The chain uses TRBV20-1 and TRBJ1-5; 8 bases map to TRBD1. This CDR3 region has 13 residues. J gave up 7 bases and V 5 bases, and 7 bases lay outside the gene matches. Germline V gives CDR1 DFQATT, CDR2 SNEGSKA (reference sequence). The CDR3 sequence is CSAYTGGNQPQHF. CDR3 in DNA: TGCAGTGCTTACACAGGGGGAAACCAGCCCCAGCATTTT.

This clonotype was counted many times. CDR3 loop: CASRVLAGVLEQYF. The CDR3 DNA is TGTGCCAGCAGAGTACTAGCGGGAGTTCTCGAGCAGTACTTC. The chain joins TRBV27 to TRBJ2-7; 11 bases are a match to TRBD2. CDR1 and CDR2 from the germline V gene are MNHEY and SMNVEV (reference sequence). V shed 6 bases and J 6 bases; nucleotides not matched to a gene: 7. This CDR3 contains 14 residues.

This rearrangement joins TRBV19 to TRBJ2-7; 15 bases agree with TRBD2. The V gene end was trimmed by 5 bases and the J gene end by 6 bases; junction bases not matched to a gene: 5. The V gene's germline CDR1 is LNHDA and CDR2 SQIVND (reference sequence). The CDR3 is 15 amino acids. CDR3 region: CASSPGTSGRREQYF. CDR3 DNA: TGTGCCAGTAGTCCAGGGACTAGCGGGAGGCGCGAGCAGTACTTC.

This clonotype was counted ten times or more. The chain couples TRBV7-2 to TRBJ2-2; D not resolved. The germline V and J ends were trimmed by 2 bases and 3 bases, with 13 bases remaining between them. There are 16 residues in the CDR3. CDR1 is SGHTA, CDR2 FQGNSA, per germline. The CDR3 nucleotides are TGTGCCAGCAGCTTACCCACAGTGGCTTACACCGGGGAGCTGTTTTTT. Translating gives CASSLPTVAYTGELFF.

This clonotype was counted a few times. The rearrangement links TRBV7-2 to TRBJ2-5; 8 nucleotides match TRBD1. Germline V gene lookup returns CDR1 SGHTA and CDR2 FQGNSA. The V segment lost 4 bases and the J segment 5 bases; nucleotides outside the gene matches: 12. CDR3 length equals 16 residues. CDR3 in amino acids: CASSSVDRAGGETQYF. CDR3 nucleotide sequence: TGTGCCAGCAGCTCAGTGGACAGGGCTGGGGGGGAGACCCAGTACTTC.

This clonotype was detected ten times or more. The rearrangement links TRBV15 to TRBJ2-7; 7 positions agree with TRBD2. V was pared by 6 bases and J by 6 bases, with 8 bases of the junction left unmatched. Germline lookup yields CDR1 LNHNV and CDR2 YYDKDF (reference sequence). CDR3 length equals 13 residues. CDR3 region: CATRQPGEGEQYF. The DNA of the CDR3 is TGTGCCACCAGACAGCCGGGGGAGGGCGAGCAGTACTTC.

The table lists this clonotype with many counts. The DNA of the CDR3 is TGTGCCAGCTCCCCAGCGGGAGGGCCAACCGGGGAGCTGTTTTTT. Protein product: CASSPAGGPTGELFF. The chain uses TRBV12-3 or TRBV12-4 and TRBJ2-2, with TRBD2 matching 10 bases. This CDR3 comprises 15 residues. V trimming: 8 bases; J trimming: 5 bases; junction bases outside the gene matches: 8.

This clonotype was picked up many times. The chain uses TRBV5-1 and TRBJ1-1; 9 positions match TRBD1. CDR3 size: 14 residues. V shed 4 bases, J shed 5 bases, and the junction held 6 bases outside the gene matches. The germline CDR1 and CDR2 sequences are SGHRS and YFSETQ. CDR3 nucleotides: TGCGCCAGCAGCGCCATGACAGGGGGGACTGAAGCTTTCTTT. Encoded protein: CASSAMTGGTEAFF.

This clonotype was found many times. The chain is built from TRBV2 and TRBJ1-1; possibly TRBD1 for D (5 bases). Germline V gene sequence: CDR1 SNHLY, CDR2 FYNNEI. The V end was cut by 3 bases, the J end by 4 bases, with 12 bases between. This CDR3 region has 14 residues. The CDR3 nucleotides read TGTGCCAGCAGTGACCAGGGAAGCAGCACTGAAGCTTTCTTT. Protein product: CASSDQGSSTEAFF.

This clonotype was picked up a small number of times. The chain links TRBV9 to TRBJ2-3; 11 bases are a match to TRBD2. V was clipped by 4 bases and J by 5 bases; unmatched bases: 6. Germline assignment: CDR1 SGDLS and CDR2 YYNGEE. This CDR3 has 15 residues. The CDR3 region has the DNA TGTGCCAGCAGCACCACTAGCGGGAGTGGAGATACGCAGTATTTT. It yields the protein CASSTTSGSGDTQYF.

V gene TRBV12-3 or TRBV12-4 combines with J gene TRBJ1-4; 7 bases match TRBD1. The CDR3 has 17 residues. Trimming removed 4 bases from V and 8 bases from J; junction bases left unmatched: 16. CDR3: CASSSRQRGRREEKLFF. CDR3 nucleotides: TGTGCCAGCAGTTCTCGCCAAAGGGGGCGCAGAGAAGAAAAACTGTTTTTT.

This rearrangement joins TRBV7-3 to TRBJ2-1; maybe TRBD1 (6 bases). With 1 base removed from V and 0 bases from J, the gap between germline ends came to 16 bases. The CDR3 is made up of 18 amino acids. The germline gives CDR1 SGHTA, CDR2 FQGTGA. The DNA of the CDR3 is TGTGCCAGCAGCTTAAATTTAAGGGGGAGAAGCTCCTACAATGAGCAGTTCTTC. This sequence encodes CASSLNLRGRSSYNEQFF.

At least ten counts were recorded for this clonotype. The gene calls are TRBV7-2 and TRBJ1-5, with TRBD1 matching over 8 bases. This CDR3 spans 19 amino acids. From germline, CDR1 is SGHTA and CDR2 FQGNSA. Trimming cost V 1 base and J 7 bases; bases outside gene matches: 18. CDR3 DNA sequence: TGTGCCAGCAGCTTAGTACTTAGTCGGAGGGGGACAGGCCAACAGCCCCAGCATTTT. As protein: CASSLVLSRRGTGQQPQHF. The full variable domain, with the rest looked up from reference TRBV7-2 and TRBJ1-5, is GAGVSQSPSNKVTEKGKDVELRCDPISGHTALYWYRQSLGQGLEFLIYFQGNSAPDKSGLPSDRFSAERTGGSVSTLTIQRTQQEDSAVYLCASSLVLSRRGTGQQPQHFGDGTRLSIL.